This T cell receptor beta chain originates from a study of blood T cell repertoires in COVID-19. Study in general: The cDNA or gDNA used as material had been derived from T cells, B-cell-depleted T cells, or PBMCs.

This CDR3 is 17 amino acids long. V was pared by 5 bases and J by 2 bases, with 22 bases between. In germline, CDR1 is SGHRS, CDR2 YFSETQ. The data were produced by immunoSEQ multiplex PCR, yet TCRdb's version contains in-frame clones alone and is incomplete. The sample includes tens of thousands of clones, around 83% of them seen just once. The material sequenced was peripheral blood. The receptor's source is a human donor in a cohort sampled during active COVID-19. This rearrangement joins TRBV5-1 to TRBJ1-1; the D gene is possibly TRBD1 (5 bases). The DNA for the CDR3 is TGCGCCAGCAGGCAATACCTAAACCGGGACTCAAACACTGAAGCTTTCTTT. Translation: CASRQYLNRDSNTEAFF.